The sequence of this T cell receptor (beta chain) was determined in a study of patients and donors after allogeneic stem cell transplantation. This clonotype was counted between two and nine times. TCRdb re-called the RT-PCR reads with MiXCR, one entry per CDR3 protein. The sample carries about a million distinct CDR3 sequences, over 15% recorded once. The specimen sequenced was blood, either unsorted or a sorted T cell fraction (not recorded which). This TCR was sampled from a human donor who was either an allogeneic HSCT recipient or a stem cell or donor lymphocyte infusion donor (not recorded which). It is not recorded whose cells these are; they may come from a transplant donor.

CDR3 protein: CASNPRTGKYYGYTF. As DNA, the CDR3 is TGTGCCAGCAACCCAAGGACAGGGAAATACTATGGCTACACCTTC. The rearrangement joins TRBV5-6 to TRBJ1-2; 8 bases are shared with TRBD1. The germline CDR1 and CDR2 sequences are SGHDT and YYEEEE. The CDR3 is 15 amino acids. Trimming removed 6 bases from V and 3 bases from J; junction bases left unmatched: 10.